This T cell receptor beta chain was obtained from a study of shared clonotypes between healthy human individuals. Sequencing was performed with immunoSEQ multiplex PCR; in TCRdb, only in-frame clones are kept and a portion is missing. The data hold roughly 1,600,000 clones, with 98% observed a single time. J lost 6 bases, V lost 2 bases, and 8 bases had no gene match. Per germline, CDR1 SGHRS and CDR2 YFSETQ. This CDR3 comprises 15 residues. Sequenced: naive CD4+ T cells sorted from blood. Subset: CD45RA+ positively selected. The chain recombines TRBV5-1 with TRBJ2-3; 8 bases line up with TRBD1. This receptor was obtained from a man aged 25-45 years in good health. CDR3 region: CASSFSRQGTDTQYF. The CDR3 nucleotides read TGCGCCAGCAGCTTCTCTAGACAGGGGACGGATACGCAGTATTTT. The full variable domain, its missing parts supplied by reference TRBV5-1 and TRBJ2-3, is KAGVTQTPRYLIKTRGQQVTLSCSPISGHRSVSWYQQTPGQGLQFLFEYFSETQRNKGNFPGRFSGRQFSNSRSEMNVSTLELGDSALYLCASSFSRQGTDTQYFGPGTRLTVL.